The rows below give T cell receptor beta chains drawn from one sample of a study of blood T cell repertoires in COVID-19. Sequenced by immunoSEQ multiplex PCR; TCRdb stores in-frame clones only, minus some. The table lists around 100,000 clones, around 85% of them singletons. The specimen sequenced was peripheral blood. These receptors all stem from a woman between 65 and 79 years old with active or convalescent COVID-19. Each CDR3 is given with its conserved first and last residue. A D gene is named only where the DNA matches it firmly. Only part of the rows carry a size: once, few, many, or a class if the clone is expanded.

J,D,size,V,CDR3,DNA
TRBJ1-3,TRBD1,once,TRBV15,CATSRQQGLSGNTIYF,TGTGCCACCAGCAGACAACAGGGGCTCTCTGGAAACACCATATATTTT
TRBJ2-5,TRBD2,-,TRBV28,CASNSGGLETQYF,TGTGCCAGCAACTCGGGAGGGTTAGAGACCCAGTACTTC
TRBJ1-5,-,-,TRBV30,CAWSLGGDQPQHF,TGTGCCTGGAGTTTAGGAGGGGATCAGCCCCAGCATTTT
TRBJ1-1,-,-,TRBV6-6,CASSPGRYTEAFF,TGTGCCAGCAGTCCCGGCAGGTACACTGAAGCTTTCTTT
TRBJ2-3,-,-,TRBV5-6,CASSGVGTSTDTQYF,TGTGCCAGCAGCGGGGTCGGGACTAGCACAGATACGCAGTATTTT
TRBJ2-2,TRBD1,once,TRBV5-1,CASSPHTSGTGGTGELFF,TGCGCCAGCAGCCCCCACACCTCCGGGACAGGGGGCACCGGGGAGCTGTTTTTT
TRBJ2-5,TRBD1,-,TRBV5-1,CASRYTTGTQETQYF,TGCGCCAGCCGTTATACGACAGGGACCCAAGAGACCCAGTACTTC
TRBJ1-2,-,-,TRBV5-6,CASSFGTINYGYTF,TGTGCCAGCAGCTTCGGTACCATTAACTATGGCTACACCTTC
TRBJ2-2,-,-,TRBV2,CASSSYRVDTGELFF,TGTGCCAGCAGTAGCTACAGGGTAGACACCGGGGAGCTGTTTTTT
TRBJ2-3,TRBD1,-,TRBV7-9,CASSSRGLTDTQYF,TGTGCCAGCAGCTCCAGGGGGCTCACAGATACGCAGTATTTT
TRBJ1-4,-,-,TRBV2,CASSEREKLFF,TGTGCCAGCAGTGAACGGGAAAAACTGTTTTTT
TRBJ2-3,TRBD2,-,TRBV5-6,CASSTGTSGGAADTQYF,TGTGCCAGCAGCACCGGGACTAGCGGGGGGGCCGCAGATACGCAGTATTTT
TRBJ1-2,-,-,TRBV28,CASSYQGWNYGYTF,TGTGCCAGCAGTTATCAGGGTTGGAACTATGGCTACACCTTC
TRBJ2-3,TRBD2,-,TRBV9,CASIPRGGSTDTQYF,TGTGCCAGCATCCCGCGGGGGGGGAGCACAGATACGCAGTATTTT
TRBJ2-2,TRBD2,-,TRBV9,CASSHPIAGLITGELFF,TGTGCCAGCAGCCACCCAATAGCGGGACTCATCACCGGGGAGCTGTTTTTT
TRBJ1-3,-,-,TRBV7-2,CASSYRSSGNTIYF,TGTGCCAGCAGCTACAGGAGCTCTGGAAACACCATATATTTT
TRBJ2-1,TRBD1,-,TRBV2,CASSARDRDSEQFF,TGTGCCAGCAGTGCCCGGGACAGGGATAGTGAGCAGTTCTTC
TRBJ2-7,-,-,TRBV21-1,CASSKVPTGALFEQYF,TGTGCCAGCAGCAAGGTACCCACAGGGGCCTTATTCGAGCAGTACTTC
TRBJ2-7,-,-,TRBV11-2,CASSLGHGLEQYF,TGTGCCAGCAGCTTAGGCCACGGACTCGAGCAGTACTTC
TRBJ2-6,-,once,TRBV28,CASLASGANVLTF,TGTGCCAGCTTAGCTTCTGGGGCCAACGTCCTGACTTTC
TRBJ1-5,-,-,TRBV28,CASSLGSGGNQPQHF,TGTGCCAGCAGTTTAGGTTCAGGGGGCAATCAGCCCCAGCATTTT
TRBJ1-1,TRBD1,-,TRBV28,CASSATGANTEAFF,TGTGCCAGCAGTGCGACAGGGGCTAACACTGAAGCTTTCTTT